The table lists the clone carrying this T cell receptor (beta chain) with a count of one. Produced via immunoSEQ multiplex PCR; TCRdb's table is partial and in-frame only. Seen here are around 300,000 clones, 80% to 95% observed once, and the top ten hold around 1.1%. Living in about two dozen US areas, the participants were between 18 and 89 years of age. Cohorts were determined from participant-reported clinical history. Resolution of symptoms, clearance, or two negative PCRs was present in recovered Cohort 3 donors. These data are taken from a study of blood T cell repertoires in COVID-19. The V segment lost 6 bases and the J segment 3 bases; nucleotides outside the gene matches: 5. From germline, CDR1 is LNHDA and CDR2 SQIVND (reference sequence). The CDR3 extends over 14 amino acids.

Sequencing was carried out using PBMCs or T cells enriched from blood (not recorded which). The receptor was derived from a woman aged 25 to 45 who had recovered from COVID-19. J is TRBJ1-5 and V is TRBV19; 7 bases are a match to TRBD1. This CDR3 reads CASSYQGDNQPQHF. The DNA of the CDR3 is TGTGCCAGTAGCTACCAGGGGGACAATCAGCCCCAGCATTTT.